The rows below give T cell receptor beta chains drawn from one sample of a study of beta chain features in type 1 diabetes. Only in-frame clones appear in the TCRdb table, and some are missing; sequencing was by immunoSEQ multiplex PCR. In the table there are 200,000 to 300,000 clones, 12% to 15% of which are singletons. The material sequenced was naive CD4+ T cells from blood. These receptors originate from a woman aged 40-49 years in good health. Both conserved end residues are part of each CDR3. Each record gives: J gene, clone size, V gene, D gene, CDR3 protein, CDR3 DNA. The D gene is left open where the match is weak. Part of the rows lack a size; the others show once, few, many or a class for expanded clones.

TRBJ2-7 few TRBV10-3 TRBD1 CAISGQGSSYEQYF TGTGCCATCTCGGGACAGGGGTCCTCCTACGAGCAGTACTTC
TRBJ1-5 few TRBV19 NA CASSHPRGPQHF TGTGCCAGTAGCCACCCCCGGGGGCCCCAGCATTTT
TRBJ2-7 NA TRBV6-5 NA CASRSIYEQYF TGTGCCAGCAGGTCGATCTACGAGCAGTACTTC
TRBJ2-5 NA TRBV13 TRBD1 CASSSWTGESQETQYF TGTGCCAGCAGCTCCTGGACAGGGGAGAGCCAAGAGACCCAGTACTTC
TRBJ1-2 NA TRBV5-4 TRBD1 CASSAGPRDSPNYGYTF TGTGCCAGCAGCGCCGGACCCCGGGACAGTCCTAACTATGGCTACACCTTC
TRBJ2-3 NA TRBV15 NA CATRAQTGRTDTQYF TGTGCCACCAGGGCCCAAACAGGACGCACAGATACGCAGTATTTT
TRBJ2-3 NA TRBV10-1 NA CASSKAGWLSDTQYF TGCGCCAGCAGTAAAGCGGGTTGGCTGTCAGATACGCAGTATTTT
TRBJ2-2 NA TRBV7-9 TRBD1 CASSSGQGAGELFF TGTGCCAGCAGTTCGGGACAGGGGGCCGGGGAGCTGTTTTTT
TRBJ1-2 few TRBV11-2 NA CASSLDLRGLSYGYTF TGTGCCAGCAGCTTAGATCTAAGGGGATTGAGCTATGGCTACACCTTC
TRBJ2-7 NA TRBV5-6 NA CASSFPAELGQPSYEQYF TGTGCCAGCAGCTTCCCTGCAGAGCTAGGCCAACCGTCCTACGAGCAGTACTTC
TRBJ2-7 NA TRBV18 NA CASSPPGTTYEQYF TGTGCCAGCTCACCACCGGGCACAACCTACGAGCAGTACTTC
TRBJ2-1 NA TRBV27 TRBD2 CASHATGRGVYNEQFF TGTGCCAGCCATGCCACTGGGCGGGGGGTATACAATGAGCAGTTCTTC
TRBJ1-5 few TRBV6-1 NA CASSLTAGGNQPQHF TGTGCCAGCAGCCTGACGGCGGGGGGCAATCAGCCCCAGCATTTT
TRBJ2-7 NA TRBV11-2 TRBD1 CASSLTGQGLEQYF TGTGCCAGCAGCTTAACTGGACAGGGCTTGGAGCAGTACTTC
TRBJ2-2 NA TRBV7-7 NA CASSLAGANTGELFF TGTGCCAGCAGCTTAGCAGGGGCGAACACCGGGGAGCTGTTTTTT
TRBJ2-4 NA TRBV6-6 NA CASSYSILGGSNIQYF TGTGCCAGCAGTTACTCTATTTTAGGAGGGTCAAACATTCAGTACTTC
TRBJ1-2 few TRBV14 NA CASSQASRYGYTF TGTGCCAGCAGCCAAGCATCGCGCTATGGCTACACCTTC
TRBJ2-7 few TRBV23-1 NA CASSPTGTLTYEQYF TGCGCCAGCAGTCCCACCGGGACACTTACCTACGAGCAGTACTTC
TRBJ1-2 few TRBV4-3 NA CASSQESGRLTYGYTF TGCGCCAGCAGCCAAGAATCGGGCAGACTAACCTATGGCTACACCTTC
TRBJ1-5 NA TRBV6-1 TRBD1 CASSVEGATINQPQHF TGTGCCAGCAGTGTCGAGGGGGCTACGATAAATCAGCCCCAGCATTTT
TRBJ2-3 many TRBV7-9 TRBD2 CASSPTGGPDTQYF TGTGCCAGCAGCCCTACGGGGGGGCCTGATACGCAGTATTTT
TRBJ2-5 few TRBV10-1 TRBD2 CASSGGLAETQYF TGCGCCAGCAGTGGCGGACTAGCGGAGACCCAGTACTTC
TRBJ1-5 few TRBV20-1 TRBD1 CSARGTGLQHF TGCAGTGCTAGAGGGACAGGGCTCCAGCATTTT
TRBJ1-2 few TRBV5-5 NA CASSRPGAGGGYTF TGTGCCAGCAGCCGGCCAGGGGCGGGCGGGGGCTACACCTTC
TRBJ2-4 NA TRBV19 TRBD2 CASHSGEAGLAKNIQYF TGTGCCAGCCATAGCGGGGAGGCCGGACTAGCCAAAAACATTCAGTACTTC
TRBJ1-2 NA TRBV2 NA CASSVRRVDYGYTF TGTGCCAGCAGTGTAAGGAGGGTTGACTATGGCTACACCTTC
TRBJ2-3 few TRBV19 TRBD2 CASSRTSGYDTDTQYF TGTGCCAGTAGCCGGACTAGCGGGTATGACACAGATACGCAGTATTTT
TRBJ2-1 few TRBV9 TRBD2 CASSVFAGGYNEQFF TGTGCCAGCAGCGTATTCGCGGGGGGCTACAATGAGCAGTTCTTC